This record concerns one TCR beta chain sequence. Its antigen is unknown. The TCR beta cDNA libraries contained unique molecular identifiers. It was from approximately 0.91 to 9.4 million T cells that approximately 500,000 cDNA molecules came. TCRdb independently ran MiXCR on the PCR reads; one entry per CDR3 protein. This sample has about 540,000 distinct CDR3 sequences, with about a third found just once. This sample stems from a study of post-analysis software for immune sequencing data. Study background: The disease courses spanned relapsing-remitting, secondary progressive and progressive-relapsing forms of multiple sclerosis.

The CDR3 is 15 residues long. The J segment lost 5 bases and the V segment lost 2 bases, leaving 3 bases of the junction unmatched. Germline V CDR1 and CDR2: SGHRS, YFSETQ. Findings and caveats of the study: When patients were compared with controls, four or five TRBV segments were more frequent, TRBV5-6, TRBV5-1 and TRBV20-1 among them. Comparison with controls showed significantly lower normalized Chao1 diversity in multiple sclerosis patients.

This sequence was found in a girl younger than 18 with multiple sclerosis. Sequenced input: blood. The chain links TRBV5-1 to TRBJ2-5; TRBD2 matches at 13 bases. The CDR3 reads CASSFGLAGVETQYF. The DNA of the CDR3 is TGCGCCAGCAGCTTTGGACTAGCGGGGGTTGAGACCCAGTACTTC.